The present entry profiles one T cell receptor (beta chain) with its context. What it recognizes is unknown. This specimen comes from a study of OX40 agonist ivuxolimab in advanced cancers. Study details: Among those enrolled, mean age was 60 years (range about 23 to 90) and approximately 83% were male. General study points: What antigens the expanded peripheral T cells recognized was never established.

Sequencing was performed with immunoSEQ multiplex PCR; in TCRdb, only in-frame clones are kept and a portion is missing. This table holds some 74,000 clones, roughly 90% found once. CDR3 size: 13 residues. Trimming pared 4 bases from V and 2 bases from J, leaving 9 bases between. Germline CDR1 SGHRS, CDR2 YFSETQ. Specimen: CD4+ or CD8+ T cells sorted from blood, collected in a trial of the OX40 agonist ivuxolimab. V and J are TRBV5-1 and TRBJ2-5; D perhaps matches TRBD1 (6 bases). The TCR was taken from an adult with an advanced solid tumor such as melanoma, head and neck, liver or kidney cancer. DNA for the CDR3: TGCGCCAGCAGCCTCGGGACACAAGAGACCCAGTACTTC. This translates into CASSLGTQETQYF.